This section outlines one T cell receptor (beta chain) sequence together with its context. Its antigen is not known. The data were obtained in a study of vaccination and CD4 T cells after COVID-19. About the study: Median time from second vaccine dose to sampling was approximately 74 days (14 to 241).

Germline CDR1 reads DFQATT; CDR2 reads SNEGSKA (reference sequence). V was pared by 6 bases and J by 4 bases, with 9 bases of the junction left unmatched. This CDR3 is built from 14 residues. Sequencing of the DNA from cultured CD4+ T cells was carried out with the Oncomine TCR Beta short-read assay. TCRdb reprocessed the PCR reads via MiXCR and lists one record per CDR3 protein. The sample includes about 14,000 distinct CDR3 sequences, about 53% seen only once; the top ten take about 4%. Treatment indicated: roughly nine-day PBMC culture with coronavirus spike peptide pools or control peptides (ViraFEST assay). Via ViraFEST, peptide pools expanded antigen-specific T cells before TCR sequencing.

V usage is TRBV20-1 and J usage is TRBJ2-1, with 7 bases matching TRBD1. The sequence was obtained from a human donor who had recovered from COVID-19. The specimen was CD4+ T cells from blood, cultured in vitro, collected before SARS-CoV-2 vaccination. CDR3 residues: CSATPGQLYNEQFF. CDR3 DNA sequence: TGCAGTGCAACTCCGGGACAGTTGTACAATGAGCAGTTCTTC.